This T cell receptor (beta chain) is from a study of graft-versus-host responses after intestinal transplantation. Produced via immunoSEQ multiplex PCR; TCRdb's table is partial and in-frame only. The sample shows about 120,000 clones, approximately 92% of them seen only once. V was pared by 4 bases and J by 1 base, with 6 bases of the junction left unmatched. Per germline, CDR1 SGHRS and CDR2 YFSETQ. This CDR3 is built from 16 residues. Details on this clone: The antigen remains undetermined.

This sequence originates from a human donor who received an intestinal transplant. The source material was unstimulated CD4+ T cells sorted from spleen or lymph node cells, sampled before intestinal transplant. This chain links TRBV5-1 with TRBJ2-5; the match to TRBD2 covers 11 bases. DNA of the CDR3: TGCGCCAGCAGCCTCGCGACTAGCGGGACCCAAGAGACCCAGTACTTC. Translated, it gives CASSLATSGTQETQYF.